The clone carrying this TCR beta chain was detected ten times or more. What it binds is unknown. These data originate in a study of identical twins. Points from the study as a whole: The degree of excess twin sharing was weaker in beta out-of-frame sequences.

TCRdb reprocessed the 5' RACE reads via MiXCR and lists one record per CDR3 protein. Of 550,000 to 700,000 distinct CDR3 sequences in the sample, approximately 21% were seen once. These sequences were also reported in another study, on T cells expressing NK-cell markers. Per that paper: The share of CD8+ T cells held by dominant NKG2C+ clonotypes was about 1.0-8% in roughly 6 donors.

Specimen: PBMCs. This receptor was taken from a woman in her late teens or twenties in good health.

The CDR3 region is CATRGGNSSPLHF. The CDR3 DNA follows: TGTGCCACTCGGGGAGGGAATAGTTCACCCCTCCACTTT. This chain connects TRBV6-1 to TRBJ1-6; no reliable D call. The CDR3 is 13 amino acids. Germline V CDR1 and CDR2: MNHNS, SASEGT. The V gene lost 10 bases and the J gene lost 9 bases, with 16 bases spanning the gap.